This TCR beta chain originates from a study of T cell changes during pregnancy in multiple sclerosis. The CDR3 length is 15 residues. Germline CDR1 reads MNHNS; CDR2 reads SASEGT. The V and J ends lost 9 bases and 1 base respectively, with 16 bases between them. The data were produced by immunoSEQ multiplex PCR, yet TCRdb's version contains in-frame clones alone and is incomplete. Of fewer than 40,000 clones in the sample, roughly nine tenths were seen once. The source material was CD4+ T cells from peripheral blood mononuclear cells, sampled in the second trimester of pregnancy. The gene calls are TRBV6-1 and TRBJ1-5, with a possible D match to TRBD1 (5 bases). The clonotype was recovered from a female donor with multiple sclerosis, enrolled in a pregnancy study. The CDR3 here is CASLVGDWSNQPQHF. The CDR3, as DNA: TGTGCCAGTCTCGTTGGGGACTGGAGCAATCAGCCCCAGCATTTT.